This is a list of T cell receptor beta chains from one sample in a study of T-cell memory formation after mild COVID-19. TCRdb processed the 5' RACE reads anew with MiXCR; each CDR3 protein has one entry. The sample lists 300,000 to 350,000 distinct CDR3 sequences, 14% occurring once. Sequenced: PBMCs or a T cell subset sorted from them (not recorded which). These receptor sequences come from a young man who had mild COVID-19 (a few samples of this study predate the infection). Cell type and time point are not known. The CDR3 runs from the conserved cysteine through the conserved F or W. The D gene is left open where the match is weak. Clone size is not always given. Where it is, it says once, few, many or a class for expanded clones.

TRBV29-1	TRBJ1-1	few	.	CSEKGLGTEAFF	TGCAGCGAGAAGGGGCTTGGGACTGAAGCTTTCTTT
TRBV10-3	TRBJ1-1	.	.	CAISEDRPLEAFF	TGTGCCATCAGTGAGGATCGACCACTTGAAGCTTTCTTT
TRBV6-2/TRBV6-3	TRBJ2-7	.	.	CASTRLELGVSYEQYF	TGTGCCAGCACTCGCTTGGAGCTGGGAGTCTCCTACGAGCAGTACTTC
TRBV6-2/TRBV6-3	TRBJ2-3	few	TRBD2	CASSGGPGGSTDTQYF	TGTGCCAGCAGTGGTGGCCCGGGGGGTAGCACAGATACGCAGTATTTT
TRBV7-2	TRBJ2-3	many	.	CASSLAGRTDTQYF	TGTGCCAGCAGCTTAGCGGGCCGCACAGATACGCAGTATTTT
TRBV29-1	TRBJ2-2	.	.	CSVLVVAARTGELFF	TGCAGCGTTCTCGTGGTAGCGGCTCGGACCGGGGAGCTGTTTTTT
TRBV12-3/TRBV12-4	TRBJ1-6	.	TRBD1	CASSPRGWGNSPLHF	TGTGCCAGCAGCCCCAGGGGGTGGGGTAATTCACCCCTCCACTTT
TRBV7-8	TRBJ2-1	.	.	CASSTGVHEQFF	TGTGCCAGCAGCACGGGTGTCCATGAGCAGTTCTTC
TRBV12-3/TRBV12-4	TRBJ2-5	few	.	CASSEAGGETQYF	TGTGCCAGCAGTGAAGCAGGGGGGGAGACCCAGTACTTC
TRBV15	TRBJ2-3	.	TRBD2	CATSRERGGDTQYF	TGTGCCACCAGCAGAGAGCGGGGGGGGGATACGCAGTATTTT
TRBV5-4	TRBJ1-4	many	.	CASSLRNEKLFF	TGTGCCAGCAGCTTGCGTAACGAAAAACTGTTTTTT
TRBV24-1	TRBJ2-2	.	.	CATSDPGNTGELFF	TGTGCCACCAGTGATCCTGGGAACACCGGGGAGCTGTTTTTT
TRBV10-3	TRBJ2-5	.	TRBD2	CATRNGLVAGETQYF	TGTGCCACCCGGAACGGACTAGTGGCCGGGGAGACCCAGTACTTC
TRBV12-3/TRBV12-4	TRBJ1-2	.	.	CASSLRVGGYTF	TGTGCCAGCAGTTTACGGGTGGGGGGCTACACCTTC
TRBV4-2	TRBJ2-6	many	.	CASSGGSGANVLTF	TGTGCCAGCAGCGGTGGGTCTGGGGCCAACGTCCTGACTTTC
TRBV9	TRBJ2-2	.	TRBD2	CASSVASGGLSGELFF	TGTGCCAGCAGCGTAGCCAGCGGGGGACTGTCCGGGGAGCTGTTTTTT
TRBV7-3	TRBJ2-1	few	.	CASSLSAYNEQFF	TGTGCCAGCAGCTTATCGGCCTACAATGAGCAGTTCTTC
TRBV9	TRBJ1-3	many	.	CASSRGPGNTIYF	TGTGCCAGCAGCAGGGGACCCGGAAACACCATATATTTT
TRBV18	TRBJ2-3	few	TRBD2	CASSPASGGDTQYF	TGTGCCAGCTCACCGGCTAGCGGGGGTGATACGCAGTATTTT
TRBV2	TRBJ2-7	few	.	CATGTNFYEQYF	TGTGCCACCGGGACAAATTTCTACGAGCAGTACTTC
TRBV25-1	TRBJ2-5	.	TRBD2	CASSESPLMTSPQETQYF	TGTGCCAGCAGTGAATCCCCACTCATGACTAGCCCCCAAGAGACCCAGTACTTC
TRBV9	TRBJ1-4	.	.	CASSSSPGRHEKLFF	TGTGCCAGCAGCTCTAGCCCGGGCCGTCATGAAAAACTGTTTTTT
TRBV4-3	TRBJ2-2	.	.	CASSQDPGQPGVGELFF	TGCGCCAGCAGCCAAGACCCGGGACAGCCGGGGGTCGGGGAGCTGTTTTTT
TRBV12-3/TRBV12-4	TRBJ1-6	.	.	CASTLGRSPSPLHF	TGTGCCAGCACCCTGGGACGGAGCCCATCACCCCTCCACTTT
TRBV7-6	TRBJ2-3	few	.	CASSDEVGSDTQYF	TGTGCCAGCAGCGACGAGGTGGGGTCAGATACGCAGTATTTT
TRBV6-5	TRBJ1-6	many	.	CASTFLWGNNSPLHF	TGTGCCAGCACCTTTTTGTGGGGAAATAATTCACCCCTCCACTTT
TRBV7-9	TRBJ2-5	many	.	CASSSLSGLFYQETQYF	TGTGCCAGCAGCTCCTTAAGTGGGCTGTTTTACCAAGAGACCCAGTACTTC
TRBV10-3	TRBJ1-2	few	.	CAISESGAGSYGYTF	TGTGCCATCAGTGAGTCGGGAGCGGGGAGCTATGGCTACACCTTC
TRBV20-1	TRBJ2-3	few	.	CSARGRIPDTDTQYF	TGCAGTGCTAGAGGCAGAATACCGGACACAGATACGCAGTATTTT
TRBV10-3	TRBJ1-1	.	.	CATIRGADTEAFF	TGTGCAACTATCCGGGGGGCAGACACTGAAGCTTTCTTT
TRBV20-1	TRBJ2-7	.	TRBD2	CSARLLAGSSSYEQYF	TGCAGTGCTAGACTGCTAGCGGGGTCCTCCTCCTACGAGCAGTACTTC
TRBV12-3/TRBV12-4	TRBJ1-2	many	.	CASSYPGTGGYTF	TGTGCCAGCAGTTACCCCGGGACTGGTGGCTACACCTTC
TRBV4-3	TRBJ2-2	many	.	CASSQDGIQLARTGELFF	TGCGCCAGCAGCCAAGACGGTATTCAACTGGCCCGCACCGGGGAGCTGTTTTTT
TRBV5-1	TRBJ1-2	.	.	CASSLGHPNYGYTF	TGCGCCAGCAGCTTGGGTCATCCGAACTATGGCTACACCTTC
TRBV6-5	TRBJ1-5	.	TRBD1	CASSPARTGGYQPQHF	TGTGCCAGCAGTCCCGCGCGGACAGGGGGTTATCAGCCCCAGCATTTT
TRBV20-1	TRBJ2-5	few	TRBD1	CSARGWTGAETQYF	TGCAGTGCTAGAGGGTGGACAGGGGCAGAGACCCAGTACTTC
TRBV5-1	TRBJ1-5	.	.	CASSPGAGPNQPQHF	TGCGCCAGCAGCCCAGGGGCAGGGCCAAATCAGCCCCAGCATTTT
TRBV19	TRBJ1-1	.	.	CASSTRAEAFF	TGTGCCAGTTCCACCCGGGCTGAAGCTTTCTTT
TRBV28	TRBJ1-2	.	.	CASSSPALIYGYTF	TGTGCCAGCAGTTCCCCCGCCCTTATCTATGGCTACACCTTC
TRBV7-9	TRBJ1-5	many	.	CASSKASGNQPQHF	TGTGCCAGCAGTAAGGCCTCGGGGAATCAGCCCCAGCATTTT
TRBV5-1	TRBJ2-3	few	.	CASSFSGKSTDTQYF	TGCGCCAGCAGCTTCTCGGGTAAGAGCACAGATACGCAGTATTTT
TRBV12-3/TRBV12-4	TRBJ1-2	few	.	CASLPGPIVGYTF	TGTGCCAGCCTCCCTGGGCCTATTGTTGGCTACACCTTC
TRBV20-1	TRBJ2-3	.	TRBD2	CSASGGAITDTQYF	TGCAGTGCCAGCGGGGGGGCCATAACAGATACGCAGTATTTT
TRBV7-2	TRBJ2-6	many	TRBD1	CASTRTGGFSGANVLTF	TGTGCCAGCACCCGGACAGGGGGGTTCTCTGGGGCCAACGTCCTGACTTTC
TRBV28	TRBJ2-2	few	.	CASRLDGNTGELFF	TGTGCCAGCAGACTAGACGGGAACACCGGGGAGCTGTTTTTT
TRBV5-1	TRBJ2-4	many	.	CASSLGGAKNIQYF	TGCGCCAGCAGCTTGGGAGGGGCCAAAAACATTCAGTACTTC
TRBV7-2	TRBJ1-3	once	.	CASSRRGTFGLASSGNTIYF	TGTGCCAGCAGCCGTCGAGGGACTTTTGGACTCGCTTCCTCTGGAAACACCATATATTTT
TRBV5-1	TRBJ2-7	.	.	CASSISFGMEQYF	TGCGCCAGCAGCATTTCCTTCGGTATGGAGCAGTACTTC